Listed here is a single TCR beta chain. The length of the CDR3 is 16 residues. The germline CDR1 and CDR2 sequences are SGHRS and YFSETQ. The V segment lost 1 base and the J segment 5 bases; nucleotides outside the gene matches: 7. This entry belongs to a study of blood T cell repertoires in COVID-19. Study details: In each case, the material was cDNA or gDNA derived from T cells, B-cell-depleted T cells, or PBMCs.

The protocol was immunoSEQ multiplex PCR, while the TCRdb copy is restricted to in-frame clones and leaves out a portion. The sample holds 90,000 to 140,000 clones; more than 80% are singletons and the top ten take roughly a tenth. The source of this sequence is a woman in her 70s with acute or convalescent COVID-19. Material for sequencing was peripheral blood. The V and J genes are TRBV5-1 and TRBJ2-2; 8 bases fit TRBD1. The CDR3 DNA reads TGCGCCAGCAGCTTGAACTCGGACAGGGCGACCGGGGAGCTGTTTTTT. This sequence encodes CASSLNSDRATGELFF. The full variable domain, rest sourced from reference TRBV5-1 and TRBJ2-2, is KAGVTQTPRYLIKTRGQQVTLSCSPISGHRSVSWYQQTPGQGLQFLFEYFSETQRNKGNFPGRFSGRQFSNSRSEMNVSTLELGDSALYLCASSLNSDRATGELFFGEGSRLTVL.